This T cell receptor beta chain is from a study of blood T cells in healthy people across ages. Overall study findings and caveats: Long-lived and aged donors differed, with more naive CD4+ cells and higher diversity in the long-lived.

Regarding this clonotype: Its specificity is not known.

It was with a sample-barcoded 5' primer and a J-beta primer mix that a second PCR of roughly 7 to 11 cycles was run. A template-switch adaptor containing 12 random nucleotides labeled each cDNA molecule. TCRdb passed the 5' RACE reads through MiXCR, listing each CDR3 protein once. The repertoire holds about 640,000 distinct CDR3 sequences, under 30% seen once, with 15% to 19% in the top ten. This CDR3 has 13 residues. V lost 1 base and J 5 bases, leaving 8 bases between the germline ends. Germline V gives CDR1 LGHNT, CDR2 FRNRAP. Sequenced material: blood. The sequence came from an elderly woman in good health. The rearrangement joins TRBV12-5 to TRBJ2-5; D uncertain. The CDR3 DNA reads as TGTGCTAGTGGTTTGGATACCCAGGAGACCCAGTACTTC. It codes for CASGLDTQETQYF.